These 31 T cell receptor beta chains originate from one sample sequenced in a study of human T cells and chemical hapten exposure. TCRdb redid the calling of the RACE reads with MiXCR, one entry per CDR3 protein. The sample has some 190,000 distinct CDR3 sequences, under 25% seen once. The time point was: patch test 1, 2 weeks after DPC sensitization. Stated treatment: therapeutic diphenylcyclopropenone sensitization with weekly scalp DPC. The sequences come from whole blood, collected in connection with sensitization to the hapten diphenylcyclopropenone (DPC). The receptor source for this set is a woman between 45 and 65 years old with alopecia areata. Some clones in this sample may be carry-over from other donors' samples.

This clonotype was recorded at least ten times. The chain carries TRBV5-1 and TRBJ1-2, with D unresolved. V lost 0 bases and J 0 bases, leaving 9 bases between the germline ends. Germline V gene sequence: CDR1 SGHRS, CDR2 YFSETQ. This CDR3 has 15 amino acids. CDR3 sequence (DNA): TGCGCCAGCAGCTTGGACGGCAGGACTAACTATGGCTACACCTTC. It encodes CASSLDGRTNYGYTF.

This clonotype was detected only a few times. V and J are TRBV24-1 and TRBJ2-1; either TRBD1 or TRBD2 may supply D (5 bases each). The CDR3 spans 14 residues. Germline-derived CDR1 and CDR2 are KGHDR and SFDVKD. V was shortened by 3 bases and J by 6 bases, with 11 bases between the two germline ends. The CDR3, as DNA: TGTGCCACCAGTGATCCGGGACCGCTCAATGAGCAGTTCTTC. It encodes CATSDPGPLNEQFF.

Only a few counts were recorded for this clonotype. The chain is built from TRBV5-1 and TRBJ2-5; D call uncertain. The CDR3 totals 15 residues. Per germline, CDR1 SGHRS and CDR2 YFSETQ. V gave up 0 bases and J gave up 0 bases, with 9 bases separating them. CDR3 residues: CASSLERSDQETQYF. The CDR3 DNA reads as TGCGCCAGCAGCTTGGAACGGTCAGACCAAGAGACCCAGTACTTC.

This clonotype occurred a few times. In DNA form, the CDR3 reads TGTGCCAGCACCCGCGAAGGGATGAACACTGAAGCTTTCTTT. This codes for CASTREGMNTEAFF. This chain uses TRBV6-6 with TRBJ1-1; no clear D. The germline CDR1 and CDR2 sequences are MNHNY and SVGAGI (reference sequence). V lost 7 bases and J lost 0, with 12 bases in between. The CDR3 consists of 14 residues.

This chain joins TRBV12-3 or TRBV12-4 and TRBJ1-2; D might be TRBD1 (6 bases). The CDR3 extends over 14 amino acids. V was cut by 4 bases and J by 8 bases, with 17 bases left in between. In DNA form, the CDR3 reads TGTGCCAGCAGTTCCGGACAGCTATACTGGGGCTACACCTTC. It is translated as CASSSGQLYWGYTF.

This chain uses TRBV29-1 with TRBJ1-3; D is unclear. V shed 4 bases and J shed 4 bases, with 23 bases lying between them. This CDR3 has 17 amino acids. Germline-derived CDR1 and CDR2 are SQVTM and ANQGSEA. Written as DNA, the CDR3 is TGCAGCGTTGTGGAAGTGACAAATATGGGATTGGGAAACACCATATATTTT. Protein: CSVVEVTNMGLGNTIYF. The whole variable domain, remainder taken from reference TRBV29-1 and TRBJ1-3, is SAVISQKPSRDICQRGTSLTIQCQVDSQVTMMFWYRQQPGQSLTLIATANQGSEATYESGFVIDKFPISRPNLTFSTLTVSNMSPEDSSIYLCSVVEVTNMGLGNTIYFGEGSWLTVV.

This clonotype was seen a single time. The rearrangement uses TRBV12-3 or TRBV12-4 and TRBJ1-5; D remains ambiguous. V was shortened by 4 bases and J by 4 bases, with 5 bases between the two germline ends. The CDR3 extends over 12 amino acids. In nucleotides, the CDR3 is TGTGCCAGCAGTTGGGGAAATCAGCCCCAGCATTTT. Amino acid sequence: CASSWGNQPQHF.

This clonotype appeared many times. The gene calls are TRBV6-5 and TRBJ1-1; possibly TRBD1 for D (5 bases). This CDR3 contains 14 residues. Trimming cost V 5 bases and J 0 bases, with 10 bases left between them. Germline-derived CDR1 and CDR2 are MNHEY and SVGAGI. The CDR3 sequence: CASSTHRMNTEAFF. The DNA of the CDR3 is TGTGCCAGCAGTACACACAGGATGAACACTGAAGCTTTCTTT.

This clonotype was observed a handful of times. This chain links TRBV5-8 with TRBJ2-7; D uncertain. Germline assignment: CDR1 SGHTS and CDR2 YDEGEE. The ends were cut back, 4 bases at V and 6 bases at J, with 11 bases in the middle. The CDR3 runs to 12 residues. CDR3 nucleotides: TGTGCCAGCAGCCACCGGGTTCGCGAGCAGTACTTC. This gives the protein CASSHRVREQYF.

The CDR3 nucleotides read TGTGCCAGCAGCTTAGTTGCTGGGGATGAGCAGTACTTC. This encodes CASSLVAGDEQYF. The V gene is TRBV7-2, the J gene TRBJ2-7; the D is unclear. Trimming took off 1 base at V and 7 bases at J, with 11 bases between the two ends. The germline gives CDR1 SGHTA, CDR2 FQGNSA. This CDR3 contains 13 residues.

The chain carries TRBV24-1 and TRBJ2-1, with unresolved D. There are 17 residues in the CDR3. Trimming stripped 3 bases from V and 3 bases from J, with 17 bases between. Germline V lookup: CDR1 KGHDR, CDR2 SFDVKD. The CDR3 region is CATSDPFNGPDYNEQFF. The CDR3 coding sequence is TGTGCCACCAGTGATCCTTTCAACGGGCCAGACTACAATGAGCAGTTCTTC.

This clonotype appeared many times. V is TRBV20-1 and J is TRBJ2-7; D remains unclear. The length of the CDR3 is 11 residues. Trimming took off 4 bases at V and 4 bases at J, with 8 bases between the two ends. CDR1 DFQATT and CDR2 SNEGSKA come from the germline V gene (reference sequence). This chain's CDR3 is CSATQKYEQYF. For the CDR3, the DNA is TGCAGTGCTACCCAAAAGTACGAGCAGTACTTC.

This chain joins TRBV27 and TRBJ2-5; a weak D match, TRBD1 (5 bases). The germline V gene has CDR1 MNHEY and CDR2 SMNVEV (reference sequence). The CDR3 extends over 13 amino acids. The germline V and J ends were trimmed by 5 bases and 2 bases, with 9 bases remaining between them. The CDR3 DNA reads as TGTGCCAGCAGTCCCCGGACACAAGAGACCCAGTACTTC. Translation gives CASSPRTQETQYF.

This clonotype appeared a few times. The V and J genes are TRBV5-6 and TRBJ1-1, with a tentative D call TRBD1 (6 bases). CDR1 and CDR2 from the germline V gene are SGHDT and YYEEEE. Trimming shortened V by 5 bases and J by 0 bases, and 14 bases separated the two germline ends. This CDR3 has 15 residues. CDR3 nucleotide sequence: TGTGCCAGCAGACAAGACAGGACGGTGAACACTGAAGCTTTCTTT. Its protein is CASRQDRTVNTEAFF.

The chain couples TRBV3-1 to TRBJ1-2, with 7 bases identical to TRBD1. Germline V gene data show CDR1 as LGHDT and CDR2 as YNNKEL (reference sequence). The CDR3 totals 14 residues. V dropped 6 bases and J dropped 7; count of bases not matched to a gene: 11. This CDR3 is CASRLSDREGGYTF. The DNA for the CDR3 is TGTGCCAGCAGGCTCAGCGACAGGGAGGGTGGCTACACCTTC. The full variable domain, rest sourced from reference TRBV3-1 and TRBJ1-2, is DTAVSQTPKYLVTQMGNDKSIKCEQNLGHDTMYWYKQDSKKFLKIMFSYNNKELIINETVPNRFSPKSPDKAHLNLHINSLELGDSAVYFCASRLSDREGGYTFGSGTRLTVV.

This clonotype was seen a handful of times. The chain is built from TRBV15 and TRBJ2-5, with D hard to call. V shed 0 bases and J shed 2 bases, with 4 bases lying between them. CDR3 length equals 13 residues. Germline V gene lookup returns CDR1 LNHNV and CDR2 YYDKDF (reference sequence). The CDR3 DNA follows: TGTGCCACCAGCAGAGACAGGCAAGAGACCCAGTACTTC. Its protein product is CATSRDRQETQYF.

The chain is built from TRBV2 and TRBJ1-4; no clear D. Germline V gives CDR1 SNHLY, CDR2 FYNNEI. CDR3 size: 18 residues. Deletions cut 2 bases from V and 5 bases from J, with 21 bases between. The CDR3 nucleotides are TGTGCCAGCAGTGAACTATGGTCCCTCGGGCTAAAAAATGAAAAACTGTTTTTT. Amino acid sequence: CASSELWSLGLKNEKLFF. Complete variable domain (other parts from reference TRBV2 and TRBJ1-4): EPEVTQTPSHQVTQMGQEVILRCVPISNHLYFYWYRQILGQKVEFLVSFYNNEISEKSEIFDDQFSVERPDGSNFTLKIRSTKLEDSAMYFCASSELWSLGLKNEKLFFGSGTQLSVL.

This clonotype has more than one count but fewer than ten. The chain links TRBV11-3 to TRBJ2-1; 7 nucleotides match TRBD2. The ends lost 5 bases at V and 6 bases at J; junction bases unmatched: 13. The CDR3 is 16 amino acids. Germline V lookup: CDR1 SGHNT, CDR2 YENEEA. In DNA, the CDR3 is TGTGCCAGCAGCCCCTCTGGTTTTGCGGGGGTCAATGAGCAGTTCTTC. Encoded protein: CASSPSGFAGVNEQFF.

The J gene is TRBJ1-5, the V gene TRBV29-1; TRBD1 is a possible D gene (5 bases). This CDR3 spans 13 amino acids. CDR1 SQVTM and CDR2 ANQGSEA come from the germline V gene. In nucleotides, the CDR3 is TGCAGATACTCGGAAGACAGCCTTCAGCCCCAGCATTTT. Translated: CRYSEDSLQPQHF.

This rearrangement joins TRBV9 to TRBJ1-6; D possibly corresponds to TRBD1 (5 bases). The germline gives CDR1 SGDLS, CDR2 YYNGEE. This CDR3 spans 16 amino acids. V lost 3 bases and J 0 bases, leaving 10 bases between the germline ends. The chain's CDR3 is CASSDRQSSYNSPLHF. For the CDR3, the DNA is TGTGCCAGCAGCGACCGACAGAGCTCCTATAATTCACCCCTCCACTTT.

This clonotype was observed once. In DNA, the CDR3 is TGCGCCAGCAGCTTGGCCGGGACTAGTTCCGCAGAGACCCAGTACTTC. Translating it yields CASSLAGTSSAETQYF. The V call is TRBV5-1, the J call TRBJ2-5, with 8 positions matching TRBD2. There are 16 residues in the CDR3. J lost 4 bases, V lost 0 bases, and 8 bases had no gene match. CDR1 and CDR2 (germline): SGHRS, YFSETQ.

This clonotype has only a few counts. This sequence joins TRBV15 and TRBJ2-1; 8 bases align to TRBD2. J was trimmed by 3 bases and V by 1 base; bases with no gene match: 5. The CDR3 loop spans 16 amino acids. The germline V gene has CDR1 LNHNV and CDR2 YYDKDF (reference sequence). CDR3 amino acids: CATSRGPSGYYNEQFF. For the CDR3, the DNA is TGTGCCACCAGCAGAGGTCCTAGCGGGTACTACAATGAGCAGTTCTTC. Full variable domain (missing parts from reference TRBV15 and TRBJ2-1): DAMVIQNPRYQVTQFGKPVTLSCSQTLNHNVMYWYQQKSSQAPKLLFHYYDKDFNNEADTPDNFQSRRPNTSFCFLDIRSPGLGDTAMYLCATSRGPSGYYNEQFFGPGTRLTVL.

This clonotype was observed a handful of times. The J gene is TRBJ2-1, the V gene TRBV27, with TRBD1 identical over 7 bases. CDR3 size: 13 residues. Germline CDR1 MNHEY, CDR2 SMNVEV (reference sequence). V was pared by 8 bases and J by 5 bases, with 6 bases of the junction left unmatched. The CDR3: CASGSTGNNEQFF. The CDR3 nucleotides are TGTGCCAGCGGGTCGACAGGGAACAATGAGCAGTTCTTC.

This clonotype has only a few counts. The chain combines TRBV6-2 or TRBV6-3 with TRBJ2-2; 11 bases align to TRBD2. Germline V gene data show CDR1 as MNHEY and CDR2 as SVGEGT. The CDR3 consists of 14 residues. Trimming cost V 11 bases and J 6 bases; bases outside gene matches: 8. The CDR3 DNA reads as TGTGCCGGGAGGACTAGCGGGTTTCCCGGGGAGCTGTTTTTT. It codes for CAGRTSGFPGELFF.

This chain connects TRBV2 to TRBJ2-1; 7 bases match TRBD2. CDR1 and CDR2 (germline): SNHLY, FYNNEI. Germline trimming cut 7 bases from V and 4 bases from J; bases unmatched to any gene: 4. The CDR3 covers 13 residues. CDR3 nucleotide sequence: TGTGCCAGCACTAGCGGACCGTACAATGAGCAGTTCTTC. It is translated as CASTSGPYNEQFF.

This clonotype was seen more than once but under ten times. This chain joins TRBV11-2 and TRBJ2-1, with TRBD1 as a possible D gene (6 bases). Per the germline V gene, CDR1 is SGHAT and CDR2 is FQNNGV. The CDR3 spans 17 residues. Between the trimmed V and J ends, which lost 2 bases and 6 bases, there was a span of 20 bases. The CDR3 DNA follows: TGTGCCAGCAGCTTACACGGTACAGGGAGCGGCGGCAATGAGCAGTTCTTC. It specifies CASSLHGTGSGGNEQFF. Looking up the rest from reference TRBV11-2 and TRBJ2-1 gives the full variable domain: EAGVAQSPRYKIIEKRQSVAFWCNPISGHATLYWYQQILGQGPKLLIQFQNNGVVDDSQLPKDRFSAERLKGVDSTLKIQPAKLEDSAVYLCASSLHGTGSGGNEQFFGPGTRLTVL.

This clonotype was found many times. The CDR3 bases are TGTGCCAGCAGCCATTTGGACGACACTGAAGCTTTCTTT. Protein product: CASSHLDDTEAFF. J is TRBJ1-1 and V is TRBV12-3 or TRBV12-4; D is uncertain. The CDR3 is made up of 13 amino acids. V shed 6 bases and J shed 3 bases, with 11 bases lying between them.

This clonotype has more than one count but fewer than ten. CDR3 coding DNA: TGTGCCACCTCGTCTGGGGCCAACGTCCTGACTTTC. Protein product: CATSSGANVLTF. The chain links TRBV27 to TRBJ2-6; D gene unclear. V shed 10 bases and J shed 1 base, with 5 bases lying between them. The CDR3 consists of 12 residues. Germline V lookup: CDR1 MNHEY, CDR2 SMNVEV (reference sequence).

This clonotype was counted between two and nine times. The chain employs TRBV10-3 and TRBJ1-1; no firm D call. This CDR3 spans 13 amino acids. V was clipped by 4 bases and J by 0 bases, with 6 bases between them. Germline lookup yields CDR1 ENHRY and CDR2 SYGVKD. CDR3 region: CAISVGVNTEAFF. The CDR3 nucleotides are TGTGCCATCAGTGTAGGAGTGAACACTGAAGCTTTCTTT.

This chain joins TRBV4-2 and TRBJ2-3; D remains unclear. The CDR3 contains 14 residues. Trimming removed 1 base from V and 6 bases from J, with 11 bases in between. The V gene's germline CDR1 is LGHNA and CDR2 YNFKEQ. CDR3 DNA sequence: TGTGCCAGCAGCCAAGGATTCGGTGGGGATACGCAGTATTTT. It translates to CASSQGFGGDTQYF.

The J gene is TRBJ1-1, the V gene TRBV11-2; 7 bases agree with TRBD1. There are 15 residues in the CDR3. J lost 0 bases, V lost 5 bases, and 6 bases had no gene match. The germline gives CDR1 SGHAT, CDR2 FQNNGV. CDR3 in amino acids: CASSPPQGVNTEAFF. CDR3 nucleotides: TGTGCCAGCAGCCCTCCCCAGGGGGTGAACACTGAAGCTTTCTTT.